A single sample is the source of the 8 T cell receptor beta chains below, sequenced in a study of shared clonotypes between healthy human individuals. CD45RO-negative CD8 cells positively selected for CCR7 made up the naive population, which excluded terminally differentiated effector memory CD45RA+ cells. Clones were sequenced by immunoSEQ multiplex PCR, and TCRdb holds only the in-frame ones, with some missing. The top ten hold 0.95% to 1.5% of the sample, which has roughly 1,800,000 clones, about 95% seen once. Sequenced material: naive CD8+ T cells sorted from blood. Receptors were obtained from a man aged 18 to 30 in good health.

The V and J genes are TRBV30 and TRBJ2-3; possible D gene TRBD2, 6 bases. CDR3 length: 14 residues. Germline CDR1 and CDR2: GTSNPN and SVGIG (reference sequence). The germline V and J ends were trimmed by 8 bases and 4 bases, with 19 bases remaining between them. The CDR3 nucleotides read TGTGCCCGTTCCCGCAGGGAGGCGGCAGATACGCAGTATTTT. Its translation is CARSRREAADTQYF.

This rearrangement joins TRBV2 to TRBJ2-1; no reliable D call. CDR1 SNHLY and CDR2 FYNNEI come from the germline V gene. V was clipped by 5 bases and J by 0 bases, with 11 bases between them. This CDR3 region has 15 residues. CDR3 coding DNA: TGTGCCAGCAGTTCGGCACTGAGCTCCTACAATGAGCAGTTCTTC. Protein product: CASSSALSSYNEQFF.

This clone was seen a single time. The chain couples TRBV10-3 to TRBJ2-1; the D gene is possibly TRBD1 (5 bases). The CDR3 is made up of 11 amino acids. Germline values: CDR1 ENHRY, CDR2 SYGVKD. V was trimmed by 8 bases and J by 9 bases, leaving 11 bases between them. This chain's CDR3 is CAIGQGREQFF. CDR3 DNA sequence: TGTGCCATCGGTCAGGGTCGTGAGCAGTTCTTC.

The rearrangement joins TRBV13 to TRBJ2-7, with 10 nucleotides matching TRBD2. This CDR3 region has 16 residues. Germline CDR1 and CDR2: PRHDT and FYEKMQ (reference sequence). With V trimmed by 2 bases and J by 0 bases, 4 bases remained unmatched. The CDR3 loop is CASSLTSGASSYEQYF. DNA of the CDR3: TGTGCCAGCAGCTTAACTAGCGGGGCCAGCTCCTACGAGCAGTACTTC.

Remarks on this clone: Other DNA sequences in the same sample also yield this CDR3. V gene TRBV27 combines with J gene TRBJ2-7; D unclear. CDR1 is MNHEY, CDR2 SMNVEV, per germline (reference sequence). CDR3 length: 13 amino acids. Trimming took off 3 bases at V and 2 bases at J, with 8 bases between the two ends. The CDR3 DNA reads TGTGCCAGCAGTTTTGGCAGCACCTACGAGCAGTACTTC. Protein: CASSFGSTYEQYF.

The chain joins TRBV6-5 to TRBJ2-1, with 7 bases aligning to TRBD2. The CDR3 contains 15 residues. Germline loops: CDR1 MNHEY, CDR2 SVGAGI. After removal of 7 bases from V and 3 bases from J, the junction contained 9 bases not matched to a gene. The CDR3 DNA is TGTGCCAGCACCTCCGGGCTAGCGGTCTACAATGAGCAGTTCTTC. Translating gives CASTSGLAVYNEQFF.

This rearrangement joins TRBV18 to TRBJ2-2; D might be TRBD1 (6 bases). The CDR3 is made up of 15 amino acids. CDR1 is KGHSH, CDR2 LQKENI, per germline. V lost 3 bases, J lost 3 bases, and 11 bases lay in between. CDR3 sequence reads: CASSPWDIDTGELFF. In DNA, the CDR3 is TGTGCCAGCTCACCCTGGGACATAGACACCGGGGAGCTGTTTTTT.

Concerning this clone itself: Other DNA sequences in this sample translate to the same CDR3. V is TRBV5-6 and J is TRBJ2-7; the D call may be TRBD1 or TRBD2 (5 bases each). Germline CDR1 SGHDT, CDR2 YYEEEE. The CDR3 has 13 amino acids. V was pared by 2 bases and J by 3 bases, with 9 bases between. CDR3 loop: CASSFWGNYEQYF. CDR3 bases: TGTGCCAGCAGCTTTTGGGGGAACTACGAGCAGTACTTC.